This T cell receptor (beta chain) was obtained from a study of OX40 agonist ivuxolimab in advanced cancers. For the study in its entirety: Ivuxolimab was an agonistic, fully human IgG2 monoclonal antibody directed against OX40 (CD134), a costimulatory receptor. Partial responses occurred in three dose-escalation patients: two with cutaneous melanoma and one with hepatocellular carcinoma. Among the roughly 50 dose-escalation patients, about 19 had hepatocellular carcinoma, roughly 15 melanoma, 9 renal cell carcinoma and 9 head and neck cancer. A male proportion of approximately 83% and a mean age of approximately 60 years, ranging from about 20 to 79, were recorded for the dose-escalation cohort. Intravenous ivuxolimab was administered to patients every 2 weeks at six dose levels: 0.01, 0.1, 0.3, 1.5, 3 and 10 mg/kg. The paper covers the monotherapy dose-escalation part of the phase I ivuxolimab trial, which included N of about 56 patients. Peripheral TCRbeta sequencing aimed to test whether ivuxolimab altered TCR sequence diversity and caused clonal T-cell expansion. Patients were allowed to have had prior anti-PD-1, anti-PD-L1 or anti-CTLA-4 therapy, and 40% to 45% of the dose-escalation patients had previously received checkpoint inhibitors. What the research found in general, with its limitations: Antigen specificity was not determined for the clonally expanded peripheral T cells. In the 0.1-3.0 mg/kg groups, partial responders were among the patients with the lowest normalized peripheral clonal expansion, particularly in CD8+ T cells. At doses from 0.1 to 3.0 mg/kg, clonal expansion was seen in both CD4+ and CD8+ blood T cells between baseline and week 6. After ivuxolimab, more expanded clones were found on average in CD8+ T cells than in CD4+ T cells. Low levels of normalized T-cell clonal expansion were also seen in some patients who did not respond.

Regarding this clone: Its specific antigen is unknown. Per-nucleotide qualities are absent, and no much larger clonotype sits a single base away.

CDR1 and CDR2 were assigned from the germline V gene as MGHDK and SYGVNS. Relative to germline, V is 0 bases shorter and J is 5 bases shorter, with 16 bases between their ends. Including the terminal cysteine and phenylalanine, the CDR3 comprises 16 residues. The read is trimmed to its CDR3 DNA, 48 bases read in frame from base 1. Genomic DNA was extracted from sorted cells for sequencing of the TCRbeta CDR3 region. The immunoSEQ Assay was used for sequencing of TCRbeta CDR3 regions. The table comes from immuneACCESS by way of TCRdb, which keeps in-frame sequences with V and J called. Part of the clones is missing from these tables; in studies checked, under half for an unresolved V gene and the rest for unknown reasons. This sample comprises roughly 36,000 clones, 74% of them detected only once. The ten largest make up 12% of the sample. Patients with autoimmune disease history or receiving systemic immunosuppression were excluded from the trial. Peripheral blood for TCR sequencing was collected from all dose cohorts at baseline, on cycle 4 day 1, and on cycle 7 day 1. The samples were taken from a phase I, first-in-human, multicenter, open-label dose-escalation trial of ivuxolimab. Adults with locally advanced or metastatic head and neck squamous cell, hepatocellular, melanoma or renal cell carcinoma were enrolled in the trial. Before TCR sequencing, CD4+ and CD8+ T cells were separately sorted from peripheral blood.

Here the sequenced sample was CD4+ or CD8+ T cells sorted from blood, taken in a trial of the OX40 agonist ivuxolimab. This chain is built from TRBV25-1 and TRBJ1-1, with the D gene call left open. This TCR was recovered from an adult with an advanced solid tumor such as melanoma, head and neck, liver or kidney cancer. The DNA reads TGTGCCAGCAGTGAATATAAAATTCAGCGAGGTACTGAAGCTTTCTTT. Its protein is CASSEYKIQRGTEAFF. Here the CDR3 is joined to the reference TRBV25-1 and TRBJ1-1 genes, and the full variable domain is: EADIYQTPRYLVIGTGKKITLECSQTMGHDKMYWYQQDPGMELHLIHYSYGVNSTEKGDLSSESTVSRIRTEHFPLTLESARPSHTSQYLCASSEYKIQRGTEAFFGQGTRLTVV.